The rows below give T cell receptor beta chains drawn from one sample of a study of blood T cells in healthy people across ages. Each CDR3 protein gets one entry after TCRdb re-called the 5' RACE reads with MiXCR. Of 910,000 or so distinct CDR3 sequences listed, just over 50% are singletons. The specimen sequenced was blood. These receptor sequences come from a woman aged 60 to 75 in good health. Both conserved end residues are part of each CDR3. D genes are given only for firm matches. For some rows the clone size is stated as once, few or many, or as a class when expanded; others skip it.

TGTGCCAGCAGACCGGCAGGGGGACCATACAATGAGCAGTTCTTC	CASRPAGGPYNEQFF	TRBV2	TRBJ2-1	TRBD1	NA	15
TGTGCCAGCAGACCCATTAGCGGGAGATCCTACAATGAGCAGTTCTTC	CASRPISGRSYNEQFF	TRBV11-1	TRBJ2-1	TRBD2	NA	16
TGTGCCAGCAGCTTAGAACTAGCGGGAGGTTTTGGGGAGCTGTTTTTT	CASSLELAGGFGELFF	TRBV11-2	TRBJ2-2	TRBD2	once	16
TGTGCCAGCAGTTTAGATATTGTGGGCATGCAGTTCTTC	CASSLDIVGMQFF	TRBV12-3/TRBV12-4	TRBJ2-1	NA	NA	13
TGTGCCAGCGCTCCCGGGGGACGCAGGGAGACCCAGTACTTC	CASAPGGRRETQYF	TRBV12-3/TRBV12-4	TRBJ2-5	NA	few	14
TGTGCCAGCAGCGCGACAGGGGATGGTACCTTGTACTTC	CASSATGDGTLYF	TRBV7-6	TRBJ2-7	TRBD1	NA	13
TGTGCCAGCAGCTTAGCCGAGGGGTACTCCTACAATGAGCAGTTCTTC	CASSLAEGYSYNEQFF	TRBV11-2	TRBJ2-1	NA	NA	16
TGCAGTGCTAGACGGAAACTAGCTTATCCCTACGAGCAGTACTTC	CSARRKLAYPYEQYF	TRBV20-1	TRBJ2-7	NA	few	15
TGTGCCAGCAGTTTACTAGGGAAGAATGAGCAGTTCTTC	CASSLLGKNEQFF	TRBV27	TRBJ2-1	NA	NA	13
TGTGCCAGCAGTGATTTGAGACAGGGGGCGAAGTATGGCTACACCTTC	CASSDLRQGAKYGYTF	TRBV2	TRBJ1-2	TRBD1	few	16
TGCGCCAGCAGCCAAGATGGTAATCGACCTGAGGTTAGCACCTTC	CASSQDGNRPEVSTF	TRBV4-3	TRBJ1-2	NA	once	15
TGTGCCAGCAGTCCCACCCGGTACAGGTTGCAGTTCTTC	CASSPTRYRLQFF	TRBV28	TRBJ2-1	NA	few	13
TGTGCCAGCAGTTGTCGGGCGACTAGCGGGAGGATAACCGCCTACGAGCAGTACTTC	CASSCRATSGRITAYEQYF	TRBV6-9	TRBJ2-7	TRBD2	NA	19
TGTGCCAGCAGTTCCTACAGGGAGACCAACTATGGCTACACCTTC	CASSSYRETNYGYTF	TRBV28	TRBJ1-2	NA	NA	15
TGTGCCAGCAGTTATGGAGGGGTCTCCTACGAGCAGTACTTC	CASSYGGVSYEQYF	TRBV27	TRBJ2-7	NA	NA	14
TGTGCCAGCAGCTTATTTGAAAGGGATACGCAGTATTTT	CASSLFERDTQYF	TRBV7-2	TRBJ2-3	NA	many	13
TGCAGTGCTGAGGCCCAAGAGACCCAGTACTTC	CSAEAQETQYF	TRBV20-1	TRBJ2-5	NA	NA	11
TGCGCCAGCCGGGACGGAGTGAACACTGAAGCTTTCTTT	CASRDGVNTEAFF	TRBV10-2	TRBJ1-1	NA	NA	13
TGTGCCAGCAGTTTATCGGCGCCAGGGGACCTTTCCTATGGTGAGCAGTTCTTC	CASSLSAPGDLSYGEQFF	TRBV12-3/TRBV12-4	TRBJ2-1	NA	NA	18
TGCGCCAGCAGCCAAGGGCCATCTGGGGCCAACGTCCTGACTTTC	CASSQGPSGANVLTF	TRBV4-1	TRBJ2-6	NA	few	15
TGTGCCACCAGCAGACTAGGGGACGTCGCCAAAAACATTCAGTACTTC	CATSRLGDVAKNIQYF	TRBV15	TRBJ2-4	NA	NA	16
TGTGCCAGCTCACCACCGAACTCACAAGAGACCCAGTACTTC	CASSPPNSQETQYF	TRBV18	TRBJ2-5	NA	few	14
TGTGCCAGCAGTTACTGGGACAGGGGGCGGGATACGCAGTATTTT	CASSYWDRGRDTQYF	TRBV6-6	TRBJ2-3	TRBD1	few	15
TGTGCCAGCAGCTTGGCAGGTTGGGAGCAGTTCTTC	CASSLAGWEQFF	TRBV7-2	TRBJ2-1	NA	few	12
TGCGCCAGCAGCCAAGATTCCGGGGACAATCAGCCCCAGCATTTT	CASSQDSGDNQPQHF	TRBV4-1	TRBJ1-5	NA	NA	15
TGTGCCAGCAGCGTGGCTGACCCCTACAATGAGCAGTTCTTC	CASSVADPYNEQFF	TRBV5-6	TRBJ2-1	NA	NA	14
TGCGCCAGCAGCCCTCCCGGGACTGCACAGTCTGAGCAGTTCTTC	CASSPPGTAQSEQFF	TRBV4-1	TRBJ2-1	NA	NA	15
TGCAGTGCTATCAAGCGGGTGGGGTCCTACGAGCAGTACTTC	CSAIKRVGSYEQYF	TRBV20-1	TRBJ2-7	NA	NA	14
TGTGCCAGCAAGGCCCGGGTAGCGGTCTCCTATAATTCACCCCTCCACTTT	CASKARVAVSYNSPLHF	TRBV6-4	TRBJ1-6	NA	NA	17